The entry that follows covers one T cell receptor (beta chain) sequence. Its antigen is unidentified. In each case, RNA was isolated and then reverse transcribed into cDNA as the sequencing template. Libraries were prepared by immunoSEQ multiplex PCR; TCRdb keeps only in-frame clonotypes and omits some of them. Among approximately 4,600 clones listed, roughly 60% were seen once. Documented treatment: oral pan-JAK inhibitor, 5-10 mg twice daily. Collection of lesional scalp punch biopsies and peripheral blood was performed in alopecia areata patients. Germline CDR1 MNHNS, CDR2 SASEGT. This CDR3 is built from 14 residues. The V end was cut by 4 bases, the J end by 0 bases, with 6 bases between. The sample comes from a study of CD8+ T cells in alopecia areata. Study results and caveats: Tofacitinib yielded significantly lower scalp clonality and fewer expanded CD8+ clones among the top 100. Higher clonality than in normal scalp was seen in lesional scalp, especially alopecia totalis/universalis. One nonresponder makes the tie between baseline CD8+ expansion and response uncertain.

The chain employs TRBV6-1 and TRBJ2-2; D is undetermined. The input for sequencing was skin, taken around week 36, from a patient treated with tofacitinib. The receptor's source is a human donor with alopecia areata. CDR3 loop: CASSATANTGELFF. CDR3 in DNA: TGTGCCAGCAGTGCGACTGCGAACACCGGGGAGCTGTTTTTT.